A selection of T cell receptor beta chains follows, all from one sample in a study of glioma-infiltrating T cells after dendritic cell vaccination. TCRdb's copy holds only in-frame clones and misses some; the assay was immunoSEQ multiplex PCR. The data show tens of thousands of clones, about 83% seen once. The sample consisted of blood, taken after dendritic cell vaccination. These receptors were obtained from a human donor with glioblastoma. The CDR3 runs from the conserved cysteine through the conserved F or W. D genes are given only for firm matches. A row's size may be missing; if present it is once, few, many or a size class.

clone size,J gene,D gene,CDR3 length,V gene,CDR3 DNA,CDR3 protein
.,TRBJ2-2,TRBD1,14,TRBV5-4,TGTGCCAGCAGCGTCCAGGGGGCGCCCGGGGAGCTGTTTTTT,CASSVQGAPGELFF
.,TRBJ1-1,.,15,TRBV7-2,TGTGCCAGCAGCTTAGAGGGCAGGGTAAACACTGAAGCTTTCTTT,CASSLEGRVNTEAFF
.,TRBJ1-3,TRBD1,18,TRBV7-2,TGTGCCAGCAGCTTAGTATCGTGGCAGGGGGTATCGGGAAACACCATATATTTT,CASSLVSWQGVSGNTIYF
.,TRBJ2-5,TRBD2,14,TRBV29-1,TGCAGCGTTGACAGACTAGCGGGGGATGAGACCCAGTACTTC,CSVDRLAGDETQYF
.,TRBJ2-7,TRBD1,16,TRBV30,TGTGCCTGGAGGGAAGAAGGACAGGGGGGCTCCTACGAGCAGTACTTC,CAWREEGQGGSYEQYF
.,TRBJ2-2,TRBD1,16,TRBV9,TGTGCCAGCAGCGTAGTAGGTACAGGGGGCACCGGGGAGCTGTTTTTT,CASSVVGTGGTGELFF
.,TRBJ2-7,.,14,TRBV4-3,TGCGCCAGCAGCCCCATTGGAGGGTCCTACGAGCAGTACTTC,CASSPIGGSYEQYF
.,TRBJ2-7,.,17,TRBV5-1,TGCGCCAGCAGCTTGATTCCTGGTGGTAACATGGCGGGCGAGCAGTACTTC,CASSLIPGGNMAGEQYF
few,TRBJ1-2,TRBD1,13,TRBV18,TGTGCCAGCGCTTTCACAGGGGAGGAGGGCTACACCTTC,CASAFTGEEGYTF
.,TRBJ2-1,.,13,TRBV21-1,TGTGCCAGCAGCAAAAGCGGGGGCCCGGGGGAATTCTTC,CASSKSGGPGEFF
.,TRBJ2-5,.,15,TRBV19,TGTGCCAGTAGTTCGGGGTGGAGGTTTCAAGAGACCCAGTACTTC,CASSSGWRFQETQYF
few,TRBJ2-7,TRBD1,16,TRBV25-1,TGTGCCAGCAGTGAATATGGGACAGGGGGCGATTACGAGCAGTACTTC,CASSEYGTGGDYEQYF
.,TRBJ1-4,.,13,TRBV7-2,TGTGCCAGCAGCTTAGAGCATAATGAAAAACTGTTTTTT,CASSLEHNEKLFF
.,TRBJ1-1,TRBD1,14,TRBV4-1,TGCGCCAGCAGGCAGGGGGTCGGGAACACTGAAGCTTTCTTT,CASRQGVGNTEAFF
.,TRBJ2-5,TRBD2,16,TRBV5-1,TGCGCCAGCAGCCCTTGGGAGGGACCTCCCCAAGAGACCCAGTACTTC,CASSPWEGPPQETQYF
.,TRBJ1-6,.,17,TRBV4-3,TGCGCCAGCAGCCAATCAGCCGACCAGGGCTATAATTCACCCCTCCACTTT,CASSQSADQGYNSPLHF
.,TRBJ2-5,TRBD1,17,TRBV15,TGTGCCACCAGCAGAGAGTCCCGGACAGGGGCGGGAGAGACCCAGTACTTC,CATSRESRTGAGETQYF
.,TRBJ1-5,.,15,TRBV9,TGTGCCAGCAGTTCGCGCGGGGAGGGGAATCAGCCCCAGCATTTT,CASSSRGEGNQPQHF
.,TRBJ2-3,TRBD1,15,TRBV6-4,TGTGCCAGCAGTGACGGGGACAGTGGGTCGGATACGCAGTATTTT,CASSDGDSGSDTQYF
few,TRBJ2-1,.,14,TRBV7-9,TGTGCCAGCAGCTTAGGGGGGCCGTACAATGAGCAGTTCTTC,CASSLGGPYNEQFF
.,TRBJ2-3,.,13,TRBV5-4,TGTGCCAGCAGCTTGGCCAGGGCAGATACGCAGTATTTT,CASSLARADTQYF
.,TRBJ2-2,TRBD1,14,TRBV9,TGTGCCAGCAGCCAGGGACAGATCACCGGGGAGCTGTTTTTT,CASSQGQITGELFF
.,TRBJ1-2,TRBD1,14,TRBV19,TGTGCCAGTAGTATCCCTCAGGGGGCGTATGGCTACACCTTC,CASSIPQGAYGYTF
once,TRBJ2-1,TRBD2,15,TRBV13,TGTGCCAGCAGCCCGGGGACTAGCGTCTACAATGAGCAGTTCTTC,CASSPGTSVYNEQFF
.,TRBJ1-4,.,14,TRBV28,TGTGCCAGCAGTTTACCAGAACGGGGGGCAAAACTGTTTTTT,CASSLPERGAKLFF
.,TRBJ2-1,TRBD2,14,TRBV11-3,TGTGCCAGCAGACGAGGGACTAGTGGCAATGAGCAGTTCTTC,CASRRGTSGNEQFF
few,TRBJ2-7,.,15,TRBV28,TGTGCCAGCAGTTTAGGCGGGGTCGGACGCGACGAGCAGTACTTC,CASSLGGVGRDEQYF
.,TRBJ1-1,.,13,TRBV11-1,TGTGCCAGTACCTGGGGCTTGAACACTGAAGCTTTCTTT,CASTWGLNTEAFF
.,TRBJ2-4,.,16,TRBV2,TGTGCCAGCAGTGAACGCGGGGCTGAAACCAAAAACATTCAGTACTTC,CASSERGAETKNIQYF
.,TRBJ2-7,.,17,TRBV10-3,TGTGCCATCAGTGGGGGACCACAGGGCGCCCGGTCCTACGAGCAGTACTTC,CAISGGPQGARSYEQYF
.,TRBJ2-6,.,17,TRBV9,TGTGCCAGCAGCGTAGGGTGGGCGGGTGCTGGGGCCAACGTCCTGACTTTC,CASSVGWAGAGANVLTF
.,TRBJ2-1,.,16,TRBV30,TGTGCCTGGAGGGCGGGACTCCGGAGCTCCTACAATGAGCAGTTCTTC,CAWRAGLRSSYNEQFF
.,TRBJ1-5,.,10,TRBV7-6,TGTGCCAGCAGCTTAGTTTGGACAGCTTTT,CASSLVWTAF
.,TRBJ1-2,.,13,TRBV13,TGTGCCAGCAGCTTAGGCAGGGCCAATGGCTACACCTTC,CASSLGRANGYTF
.,TRBJ1-5,.,15,TRBV6-6,TGTGCCAGCAGTTACGGGACACTTCCAAATCAGCCCCAGCATTTT,CASSYGTLPNQPQHF
.,TRBJ2-7,TRBD2,15,TRBV4-2,TGTGCCAGCAGCCAAGGGCGGGGGGTATCCTACGAGCAGTACTTC,CASSQGRGVSYEQYF
.,TRBJ2-5,TRBD2,16,TRBV6-5,TGTGCCAGCAGTTACTCAGCGGGGGGGCCGTATGAGACCCAGTACTTC,CASSYSAGGPYETQYF
.,TRBJ1-4,TRBD1,14,TRBV18,TGTGCCAGCTCACCGGACAGGGGAGCTGAAAAACTGTTTTTT,CASSPDRGAEKLFF
.,TRBJ1-2,.,14,TRBV28,TGTGCCAGCAGTTTATCGGGGTCGGAGAGTGGCTACACCTTC,CASSLSGSESGYTF
.,TRBJ2-1,.,13,TRBV4-2,TGTGCCAGCAGCCCGGCGGTTAGCAATGAGCAGTTCTTC,CASSPAVSNEQFF
.,TRBJ1-3,TRBD1,20,TRBV9,TGTGCCAGCAGCGTAGGCGCCTCAGGGACAGGGGGCCTCTCTGGAAACACCATATATTTT,CASSVGASGTGGLSGNTIYF
.,TRBJ1-1,.,15,TRBV11-3,TGTGCCAGCAGCTTTGGGCAGACAATGAACACTGAAGCTTTCTTT,CASSFGQTMNTEAFF
once,TRBJ1-2,.,14,TRBV2,TGTGCCAGCCGGGACAACCACCGACAGCGTGGCTACACCTTC,CASRDNHRQRGYTF
once,TRBJ2-5,TRBD1,15,TRBV4-1,TGCGCCAGCAGCCAAGAGACAGGGGACGTGGAGACCCAGTACTTC,CASSQETGDVETQYF